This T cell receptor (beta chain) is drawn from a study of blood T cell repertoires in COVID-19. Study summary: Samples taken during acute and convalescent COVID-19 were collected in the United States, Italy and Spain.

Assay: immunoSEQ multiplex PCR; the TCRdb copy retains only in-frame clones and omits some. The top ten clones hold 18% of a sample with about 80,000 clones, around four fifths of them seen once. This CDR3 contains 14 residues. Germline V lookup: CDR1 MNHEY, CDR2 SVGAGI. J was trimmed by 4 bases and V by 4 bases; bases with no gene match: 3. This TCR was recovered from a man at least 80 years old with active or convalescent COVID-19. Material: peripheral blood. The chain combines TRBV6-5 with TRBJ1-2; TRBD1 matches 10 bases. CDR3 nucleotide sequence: TGTGCCAGCAGTTCCGGGACAGGGGCCTATGGCTACACCTTC. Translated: CASSSGTGAYGYTF.